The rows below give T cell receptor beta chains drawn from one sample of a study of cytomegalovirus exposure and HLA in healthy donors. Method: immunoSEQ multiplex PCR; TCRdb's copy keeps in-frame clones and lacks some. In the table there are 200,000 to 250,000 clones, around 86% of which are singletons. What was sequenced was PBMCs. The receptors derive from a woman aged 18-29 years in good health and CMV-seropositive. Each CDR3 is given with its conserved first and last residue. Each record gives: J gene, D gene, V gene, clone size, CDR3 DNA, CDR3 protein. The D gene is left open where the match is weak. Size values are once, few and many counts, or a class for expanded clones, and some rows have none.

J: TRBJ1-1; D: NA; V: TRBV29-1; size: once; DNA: TGCAGCGTTGTCAAGGGGGGGAGGGCGACTGAAGCTTTCTTT; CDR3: CSVVKGGRATEAFF
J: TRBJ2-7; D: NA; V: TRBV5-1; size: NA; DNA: TGCGCCAGCAGCGAAATTGGGACACCGACCTACGAGCAGTACTTC; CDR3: CASSEIGTPTYEQYF
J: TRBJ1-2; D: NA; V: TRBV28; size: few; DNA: TGTGCCAGCTCTTCGGGGGATTATGGCTACACCTTC; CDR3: CASSSGDYGYTF
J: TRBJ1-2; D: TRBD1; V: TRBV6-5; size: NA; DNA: TGTGCCAGCAGTTCTCGGGACAGTTATGGCTACACCTTC; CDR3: CASSSRDSYGYTF
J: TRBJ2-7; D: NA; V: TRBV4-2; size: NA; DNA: TGTGCCAGCAGCCAAGAGCGCCAGGACTACGAGCAGTACTTC; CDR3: CASSQERQDYEQYF
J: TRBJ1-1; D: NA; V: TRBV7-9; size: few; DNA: TGTGCCAGCAGCTTACTAGGGGGTAAGGGCACTGAAGCTTTCTTT; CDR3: CASSLLGGKGTEAFF
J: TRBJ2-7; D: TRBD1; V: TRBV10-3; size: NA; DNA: TGTGCCATTGGGCCTGGGCAGGGGGCGTTCGCCTACGAGCAGTACTTC; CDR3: CAIGPGQGAFAYEQYF
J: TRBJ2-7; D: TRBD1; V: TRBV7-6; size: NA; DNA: TGTGCCAGCAGCTCTTGGACAGGGCCGAACGAGCAGTACTTC; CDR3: CASSSWTGPNEQYF
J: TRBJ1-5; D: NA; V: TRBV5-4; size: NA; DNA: TGTGCCAGCAGCTTGGGAGTAAATCAGCCCCAGCATTTT; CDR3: CASSLGVNQPQHF
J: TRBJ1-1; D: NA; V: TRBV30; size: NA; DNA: TGTGCCTGGAGTGTCCCCCCTAGTAACACTGAAGCTTTCTTT; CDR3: CAWSVPPSNTEAFF
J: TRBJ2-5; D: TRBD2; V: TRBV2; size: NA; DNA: TGTGCCAGCATACGGGAGGTGGGGCAAGAGACCCAGTACTTC; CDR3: CASIREVGQETQYF
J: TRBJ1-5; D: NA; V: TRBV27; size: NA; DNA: TGTGCCAGCAGTTTCTGGGGCACCAATCAGCCCCAGCATTTT; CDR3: CASSFWGTNQPQHF
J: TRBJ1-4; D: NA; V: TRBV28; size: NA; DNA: TGTGCCAGTGGGGAGGCAGGGACCCATGCAACTAATGAAAAACTGTTTTTT; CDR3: CASGEAGTHATNEKLFF
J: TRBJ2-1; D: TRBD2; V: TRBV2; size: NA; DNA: TGTGCCAGCAGTTTAGCGGGAGGGACGCCGGCTGAGCAGTTCTTC; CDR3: CASSLAGGTPAEQFF
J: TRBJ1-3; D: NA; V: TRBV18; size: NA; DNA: TGTGCCAGCTCACCAACGTGGCCAGGCTCTGGAAACACCATATATTTT; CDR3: CASSPTWPGSGNTIYF
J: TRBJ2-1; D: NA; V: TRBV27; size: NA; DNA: TGTGCCAGCAGTTTAGTATGGGGCCGTACCTACAATGAGCAGTTCTTC; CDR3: CASSLVWGRTYNEQFF
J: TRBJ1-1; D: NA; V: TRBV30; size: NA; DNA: TGTGCCTGGGGGCACGGCACTGAAGCTTTCTTT; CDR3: CAWGHGTEAFF
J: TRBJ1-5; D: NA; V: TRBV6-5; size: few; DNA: TGTGCCAGCAGTAGCAGGGCCCATCAGCCCCAGCATTTT; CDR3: CASSSRAHQPQHF
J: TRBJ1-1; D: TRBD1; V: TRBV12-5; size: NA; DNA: TGTGCTAGTGGTTTGGGGACAGGGGGCAACACTGAAGCTTTCTTT; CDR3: CASGLGTGGNTEAFF
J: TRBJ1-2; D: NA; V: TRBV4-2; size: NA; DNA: TGTGCCAGCAGCCAAGACCTCCGGACCGGGCGGGACTATGGCTACACCTTC; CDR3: CASSQDLRTGRDYGYTF
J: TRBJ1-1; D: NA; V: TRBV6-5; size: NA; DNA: TGTGCCAGCAGCCCGACAGGCACCGGCACTGAAGCTTTCTTT; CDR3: CASSPTGTGTEAFF
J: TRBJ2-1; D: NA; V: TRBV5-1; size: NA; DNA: TGCGCCAGCAGACAAGTTAGCATATCATTAAATGAGCAGTTCTTC; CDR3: CASRQVSISLNEQFF
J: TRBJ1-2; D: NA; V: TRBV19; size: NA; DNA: TGTGCCAGTAGGCCCCGGGGAAGCAGCTATGGCTACACCTTC; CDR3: CASRPRGSSYGYTF